Listed here is a single T cell receptor beta chain. This sample is part of a study of shared clonotypes between healthy human individuals. V was clipped by 4 bases and J by 3 bases, with 8 bases between them. Germline CDR1 reads SQVTM; CDR2 reads ANQGSEA. CDR3 length equals 12 residues. Every one of the donors was a Caucasian adult that lived in Nashville, Tennessee. Measured with immunoSEQ multiplex PCR; TCRdb has only the in-frame clones, and not every one. The sample records 2 million to 2.5 million clones, about 90% being singletons. The chain employs TRBV29-1 and TRBJ2-3, with D possibly TRBD2 on 6 matching bases. The source of this sequence is a man aged 18 to 30 in good health. Some clones in this sample may be carry-over from other donors' samples. The specimen was naive CD4+ T cells from PBMCs. Subset given: CD45RA+ positively selected. CDR3 nucleotide sequence: TGCAGCGTTGGACTAGGGACAGATACGCAGTATTTT. The encoded protein is CSVGLGTDTQYF.